Following are 6 T cell receptor beta chains from one sample sequenced in a study of T cells in Graves' hyperthyroidism and ophthalmopathy. TCR beta CDR3 region amplification was performed from RNA transcripts. TCR CDR3 regions were first amplified by RT-PCR with HTBI primers. MiXCR, applied by TCRdb to the multiplex PCR reads, yields one record per CDR3 protein. The table includes around 600,000 distinct CDR3 sequences, around 14% detected once. Material: blood. The receptors originated from a woman under 30 with Graves' ophthalmopathy.

The V gene is TRBV10-3, the J gene TRBJ2-7; TRBD2 is a possible D gene (6 bases). CDR1 ENHRY and CDR2 SYGVKD come from the germline V gene. V was trimmed by 2 bases and J by 3 bases, leaving 11 bases between them. The CDR3 is 14 amino acids. CDR3 coding DNA: TGTGCCATCAGTGAGGAGGGACTCTACTACGAGCAGTACTTC. Its translation is CAISEEGLYYEQYF.

This clonotype was detected many times. The CDR3 region is CASSPTRGRGNSYEQYF. CDR3 DNA: TGTGCCAGCAGTCCCACCCGGGGGAGGGGAAACTCCTACGAGCAGTACTTC. The chain couples TRBV28 to TRBJ2-7; 7 nucleotides agree with TRBD2. Losses at the gene ends were 5 bases for V and 0 bases for J; bases not matched to a gene: 13. The CDR3 extends over 17 amino acids. Per germline, CDR1 MDHEN and CDR2 SYDVKM.

CDR3: CASSQDLVRGEQYF. The CDR3 nucleotides are TGTGCCAGCAGCCAAGATTTAGTTAGAGGAGAGCAGTACTTC. V usage is TRBV3-1 and J usage is TRBJ2-7; D call uncertain. CDR3 size: 14 residues. The V and J ends lost 0 bases and 7 bases respectively, with 13 bases between them. The germline CDR1 and CDR2 sequences are LGHDT and YNNKEL (reference sequence).

This clonotype turned up a few times. The V and J genes are TRBV5-1 and TRBJ2-1, with unresolved D. Trimming stripped 8 bases from V and 3 bases from J, with 18 bases between. The length of the CDR3 is 15 residues. Germline loops: CDR1 SGHRS, CDR2 YFSETQ. In DNA form, the CDR3 reads TGCGCCAGTACCCTCCAGCGAGCAGACTACAATGAGCAGTTCTTC. Its protein is CASTLQRADYNEQFF.

The V and J genes are TRBV27 and TRBJ1-2; TRBD1 matches at 9 bases. The V gene's germline CDR1 is MNHEY and CDR2 SMNVEV (reference sequence). J was trimmed by 5 bases and V by 6 bases; bases with no gene match: 4. CDR3 length: 13 residues. The CDR3 reads CASRWTGDYGYTF. CDR3 DNA: TGTGCCAGCAGGTGGACAGGGGATTATGGCTACACCTTC.

This clonotype was seen only a few times. This chain joins TRBV27 and TRBJ2-1; D unresolved. Deletions cut 8 bases from V and 4 bases from J, with 15 bases between. Germline V CDR1 and CDR2: MNHEY, SMNVEV (reference sequence). This CDR3 region has 14 residues. CDR3 sequence reads: CASSRNLGYNEQFF. DNA of the CDR3: TGTGCCAGCTCCCGGAACTTGGGTTACAATGAGCAGTTCTTC.